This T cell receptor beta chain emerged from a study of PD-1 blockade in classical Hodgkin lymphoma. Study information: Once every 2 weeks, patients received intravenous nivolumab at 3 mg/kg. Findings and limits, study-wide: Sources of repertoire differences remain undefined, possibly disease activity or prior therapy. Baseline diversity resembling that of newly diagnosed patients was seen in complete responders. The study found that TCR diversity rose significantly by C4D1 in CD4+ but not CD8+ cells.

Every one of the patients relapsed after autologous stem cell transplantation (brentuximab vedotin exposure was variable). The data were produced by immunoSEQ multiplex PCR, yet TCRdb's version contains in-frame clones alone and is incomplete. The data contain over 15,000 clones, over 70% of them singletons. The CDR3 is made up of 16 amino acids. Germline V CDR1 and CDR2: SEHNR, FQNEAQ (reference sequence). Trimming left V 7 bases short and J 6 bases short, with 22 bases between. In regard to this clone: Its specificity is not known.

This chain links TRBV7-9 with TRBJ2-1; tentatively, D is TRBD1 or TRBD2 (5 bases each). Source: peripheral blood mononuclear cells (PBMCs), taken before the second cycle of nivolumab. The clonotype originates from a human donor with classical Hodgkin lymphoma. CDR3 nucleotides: TGTGCCAGCATCCGGACGGGGCCCCTTGGGCTCAATGAGCAGTTCTTC. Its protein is CASIRTGPLGLNEQFF.